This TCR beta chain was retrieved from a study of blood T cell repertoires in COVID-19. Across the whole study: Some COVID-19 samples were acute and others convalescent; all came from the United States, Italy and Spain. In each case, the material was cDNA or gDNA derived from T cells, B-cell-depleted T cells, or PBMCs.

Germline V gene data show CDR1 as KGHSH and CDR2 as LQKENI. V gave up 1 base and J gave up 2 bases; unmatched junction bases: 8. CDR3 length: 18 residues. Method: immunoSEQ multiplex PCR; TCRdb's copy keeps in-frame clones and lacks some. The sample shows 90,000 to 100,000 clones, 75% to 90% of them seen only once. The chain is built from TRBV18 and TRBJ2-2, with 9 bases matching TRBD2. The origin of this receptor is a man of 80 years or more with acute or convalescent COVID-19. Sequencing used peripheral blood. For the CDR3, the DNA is TGTGCCAGCTCACCACGTCTAGCGGGAACCGTAAACACCGGGGAGCTGTTTTTT. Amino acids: CASSPRLAGTVNTGELFF.